Below are 26 T cell receptor beta chains sequenced from a single sample in a study of OX40 agonist ivuxolimab in advanced cancers. Clones were read by immunoSEQ multiplex PCR, and TCRdb kept only the in-frame ones, dropping some. The sample includes 75,000 to 95,000 clones, approximately 90% seen only once; the top ten take 6% to 7.5%. The input for sequencing was CD4+ or CD8+ T cells sorted from blood, taken in a trial of the OX40 agonist ivuxolimab. All receptors come from an adult with an advanced solid tumor such as melanoma, head and neck, liver or kidney cancer.

The chain couples TRBV9 to TRBJ2-7, with D unclear. The CDR3 has 9 amino acids. Trimming took 10 bases from V and 5 from J, leaving 7 bases between them. Germline CDR1 is SGDLS and CDR2 is YYNGEE. CDR3 in DNA: TGTGCCGGCGGCGACGAGCAGTACTTC. This translates into CAGGDEQYF.

This chain uses TRBV19 with TRBJ2-5; D ambiguous. Germline V gene data show CDR1 as LNHDA and CDR2 as SQIVND (reference sequence). Trimming removed 2 bases at V and 4 bases at J, with 2 bases between. This CDR3 is built from 11 residues. The CDR3 region is CASSIRETQYF. The CDR3 bases are TGTGCCAGTAGTATAAGAGAGACCCAGTACTTC.

The chain links TRBV5-5 to TRBJ2-7; 7 nucleotides match TRBD2. Per germline, CDR1 SGHKS and CDR2 YYEKEE (reference sequence). This CDR3 is built from 15 residues. Germline trimming cut 0 bases from V and 7 bases from J; bases unmatched to any gene: 10. CDR3 coding DNA: TGTGCCAGCAGCTTGGGGGACTACTTTCCGGGGGAGCAGTACTTC. As protein: CASSLGDYFPGEQYF.

The chain employs TRBV6-6 and TRBJ2-2; TRBD1 aligns across 7 bases. V lost 7 bases to trimming and J lost 8 bases; unmatched junction nucleotides: 13. Germline CDR1 reads MNHNY; CDR2 reads SVGAGI (reference sequence). This CDR3 is 15 amino acids long. CDR3 amino acids: CASTLGPTGAGELFF. CDR3 nucleotide sequence: TGTGCCAGCACGTTGGGACCCACAGGGGCTGGGGAGCTGTTTTTT.

V is TRBV9 and J is TRBJ2-7; 15 bases are a match to TRBD2. This CDR3 contains 16 residues. Germline V gene lookup returns CDR1 SGDLS and CDR2 YYNGEE. The junction had 1 base not matched to a gene; V was cut back by 2 bases and J by 1 base. The CDR3 sequence: CASSVGLAGGSYEQYF. CDR3 DNA: TGTGCCAGCAGCGTTGGACTAGCGGGAGGGTCCTACGAGCAGTACTTC.

The chain is built from TRBV13 and TRBJ2-5; TRBD2 matches 9 bases. This CDR3 has 16 residues. V lost 5 bases to trimming and J lost 0 bases; unmatched junction nucleotides: 7. Looked up from germline, CDR1 is PRHDT and CDR2 is FYEKMQ (reference sequence). The chain's CDR3 is CASSLTSGGYQETQYF. DNA of the CDR3: TGTGCCAGCAGCCTCACCAGCGGGGGGTACCAAGAGACCCAGTACTTC. The full variable domain, completed using reference TRBV13 and TRBJ2-5, is AAGVIQSPRHLIKEKRETATLKCYPIPRHDTVYWYQQGPGQDPQFLISFYEKMQSDKGSIPDRFSAQQFSDYHSELNMSSLELGDSALYFCASSLTSGGYQETQYFGPGTRLLVL.

This chain uses TRBV7-9 with TRBJ2-3; no definite D call. CDR1 and CDR2 (germline): SEHNR, FQNEAQ (reference sequence). The V and J ends lost 2 bases and 4 bases respectively, with 19 bases between them. CDR3 length: 17 amino acids. CDR3 residues: CASSLTILGTGADTQYF. The CDR3 DNA reads as TGTGCCAGCAGCTTAACAATTCTGGGCACTGGCGCAGATACGCAGTATTTT.

J is TRBJ1-1 and V is TRBV9; unclear D gene. V dropped 4 bases and J dropped 1 base, with 11 bases sitting between them. The CDR3 has 14 amino acids. The germline V gene has CDR1 SGDLS and CDR2 YYNGEE. DNA of the CDR3: TGTGCCAGCAGCTTAACATACAGGAACACTGAAGCTTTCTTT. Translating gives CASSLTYRNTEAFF.

This rearrangement joins TRBV29-1 to TRBJ2-1; 8 nucleotides agree with TRBD1. V shed 0 bases and J 8 bases; nucleotides not matched to a gene: 15. Per the germline V gene, CDR1 is SQVTM and CDR2 is ANQGSEA. This CDR3 has 17 amino acids. In DNA form, the CDR3 reads TGCAGCGTTGAAGATGGGTCGGACAGGGCTGTAGGGGATGAGCAGTTCTTC. The encoded protein is CSVEDGSDRAVGDEQFF.

This chain uses TRBV5-5 with TRBJ1-1; tentatively, D is TRBD1 (5 bases). Germline V CDR1 and CDR2: SGHKS, YYEKEE (reference sequence). The CDR3 totals 15 residues. Trimming cost V 3 bases and J 1 base, with 13 bases left between them. CDR3 protein: CASSSPGHQNTEAFF. As DNA, the CDR3 is TGTGCCAGCAGCTCGCCTGGACACCAGAACACTGAAGCTTTCTTT. Looking up the rest from reference TRBV5-5 and TRBJ1-1 gives the full variable domain: DAGVTQSPTHLIKTRGQQVTLRCSPISGHKSVSWYQQVLGQGPQFIFQYYEKEERGRGNFPDRFSARQFPNYSSELNVNALLLGDSALYLCASSSPGHQNTEAFFGQGTRLTVV.

The chain carries TRBV7-9 and TRBJ2-7; D is possibly TRBD1 (5 bases). There are 16 residues in the CDR3. V was pared by 4 bases and J by 3 bases, with 19 bases between. Germline-derived CDR1 and CDR2 are SEHNR and FQNEAQ (reference sequence). Here the CDR3 DNA reads TGTGCCAGCAGCTCAAATGACAGAGCTTCGTTCTACGAGCAGTACTTC. The encoded protein is CASSSNDRASFYEQYF.

In DNA form, the CDR3 reads TGTGCCAGCAGCCTGGGTGACAGGGATCAGCCCCAGCATTTT. Translation: CASSLGDRDQPQHF. This rearrangement joins TRBV5-8 to TRBJ1-5; 7 bases match TRBD1. The CDR3 has 14 residues. V was clipped by 4 bases and J by 5 bases; unmatched bases: 6. From germline, CDR1 is SGHTS and CDR2 YDEGEE. Complete variable domain (other parts from reference TRBV5-8 and TRBJ1-5): EAGVTQSPTHLIKTRGQQATLRCSPISGHTSVYWYQQALGLGLQFLLWYDEGEERNRGNFPPRFSGRQFPNYSSELNVNALELEDSALYLCASSLGDRDQPQHFGDGTRLSIL.

The chain recombines TRBV6-5 with TRBJ1-5; 7 positions agree with TRBD1. Germline CDR1 reads MNHEY; CDR2 reads SVGAGI. The length of the CDR3 is 15 residues. Trimming removed 4 bases from V and 0 bases from J; junction bases left unmatched: 3. The CDR3 protein is CASSWDRYSNQPQHF. The CDR3 DNA reads TGTGCCAGCAGTTGGGACAGATATAGCAATCAGCCCCAGCATTTT.

J is TRBJ2-3 and V is TRBV5-1, with 12 bases fitting TRBD2. J lost 7 bases, V lost 4 bases, and 13 bases had no gene match. CDR3 size: 17 residues. Germline CDR1 and CDR2: SGHRS and YFSETQ. CDR3 DNA: TGCGCCAGCAGCCCCGCCCTAGCGGGAGGGCCCTCGAATACGCAGTATTTT. Protein product: CASSPALAGGPSNTQYF.

The chain joins TRBV18 to TRBJ1-1, with D tentatively TRBD1 (6 bases). Germline-derived CDR1 and CDR2 are KGHSH and LQKENI. Trimming removed 2 bases at V and 4 bases at J, with 11 bases between. The length of the CDR3 is 14 residues. As DNA, the CDR3 is TGTGCCAGCTCACCAAGCCAGGGGAGCACTGAAGCTTTCTTT. It yields the protein CASSPSQGSTEAFF.

The chain couples TRBV2 to TRBJ2-2; D is undetermined. The CDR3 extends over 14 amino acids. Germline V gene lookup returns CDR1 SNHLY and CDR2 FYNNEI. The ends were cut back, 7 bases at V and 6 bases at J, with 15 bases in the middle. CDR3 residues: CASTTGPSPGELFF. CDR3 nucleotide sequence: TGTGCCAGCACCACTGGACCGAGTCCCGGGGAGCTGTTTTTT. Together with reference TRBV2 and TRBJ2-2, the CDR3 gives the full variable domain: EPEVTQTPSHQVTQMGQEVILRCVPISNHLYFYWYRQILGQKVEFLVSFYNNEISEKSEIFDDQFSVERPDGSNFTLKIRSTKLEDSAMYFCASTTGPSPGELFFGEGSRLTVL.

The V call is TRBV5-4, the J call TRBJ2-1; TRBD2 aligns across 9 bases. This CDR3 is built from 17 residues. With 0 bases clipped from V and 8 bases from J, the junction kept 12 bases outside the gene matches. The germline V gene has CDR1 SGHNT and CDR2 YYREEE (reference sequence). The CDR3 DNA reads TGTGCCAGCAGCTTGGGCGGGCGGGAGGGCAGGTTGGATGAGCAGTTCTTC. It is translated as CASSLGGREGRLDEQFF.

The J gene is TRBJ2-7, the V gene TRBV6-6; either TRBD1 or TRBD2 may fit D (5 bases each). Germline CDR1 MNHNY, CDR2 SVGAGI (reference sequence). This CDR3 is 15 amino acids long. Trimming removed 2 bases at V and 2 bases at J, with 13 bases between. The CDR3 loop is CASSYLRETTYEQYF. Here the CDR3 DNA reads TGTGCCAGCAGTTACCTCAGGGAGACTACCTACGAGCAGTACTTC.

Turning to this clone: Other nucleotide sequences in the sample specify the same CDR3. The V and J genes are TRBV4-1 and TRBJ2-7; D is unclear. The ends were cut back, 4 bases at V and 2 bases at J, with 9 bases in the middle. Looked up from germline, CDR1 is MGHRA and CDR2 is YSYEKL. This CDR3 spans 13 amino acids. The CDR3 nucleotides are TGCGCCAGCAGCCCGAGTTTAGCCTACGAGCAGTACTTC. As protein: CASSPSLAYEQYF.

The V and J genes are TRBV2 and TRBJ2-7; a weak D match, TRBD2 (6 bases). The CDR3 contains 12 residues. V lost 9 bases and J lost 0, with 9 bases in between. CDR1 and CDR2 from the germline V gene are SNHLY and FYNNEI. The CDR3 DNA reads as TGTGCCAGTGGACTAACCTCCTACGAGCAGTACTTC. Encoded protein: CASGLTSYEQYF.

The chain recombines TRBV5-1 with TRBJ2-1; 7 nucleotides agree with TRBD2. This CDR3 has 14 amino acids. Germline V lookup: CDR1 SGHRS, CDR2 YFSETQ. Losses at the gene ends were 3 bases for V and 4 bases for J; bases not matched to a gene: 4. The CDR3 spells CASSSLATYNEQFF. For the CDR3, the DNA is TGCGCCAGCAGCTCACTAGCGACTTACAATGAGCAGTTCTTC. The variable domain in full, with the rest retrieved from reference TRBV5-1 and TRBJ2-1, is KAGVTQTPRYLIKTRGQQVTLSCSPISGHRSVSWYQQTPGQGLQFLFEYFSETQRNKGNFPGRFSGRQFSNSRSEMNVSTLELGDSALYLCASSSLATYNEQFFGPGTRLTVL.

V and J are TRBV7-2 and TRBJ1-1; D is undetermined. This CDR3 spans 12 amino acids. With 1 base removed from V and 3 bases from J, the gap between germline ends came to 3 bases. CDR1 is SGHTA and CDR2 is FQGNSA in the germline V gene. CDR3 protein: CASSLVDTEAFF. DNA of the CDR3: TGTGCCAGCAGCTTAGTCGACACTGAAGCTTTCTTT.

V gene TRBV5-1 combines with J gene TRBJ2-5, with 9 positions matching TRBD1. The end of the DNA is better explained by TRBJ2-7, so the J call may be wrong. Germline V gene data show CDR1 as SGHRS and CDR2 as YFSETQ. The CDR3 is 16 residues long. This CDR3 is CASSLSPGQGLGEQYF. The CDR3 bases are TGCGCCAGCAGCTTGAGTCCGGGACAGGGTCTCGGCGAGCAGTACTTC.

This clone was seen once. The genes are TRBV7-2 and TRBJ2-5; TRBD2 aligns across 10 bases. Germline values: CDR1 SGHTA, CDR2 FQGNSA. The V segment lost 2 bases and the J segment 0 bases; nucleotides outside the gene matches: 9. The CDR3 consists of 18 residues. This chain's CDR3 is CASSLKRGGDLYQETQYF. CDR3 coding DNA: TGTGCCAGCAGCTTAAAGCGGGGGGGAGACTTGTACCAAGAGACCCAGTACTTC.

As for this clone: One end of the junction fails to match germline, which may point to a read error. The gene calls are TRBV7-9 and TRBJ2-7; D is unclear. The CDR3 has 15 residues. The germline V gene has CDR1 SEHNR and CDR2 FQNEAQ (reference sequence). This CDR3 reads CAGSLETAWAYEQYF. Written as DNA, the CDR3 is TGTGCCGGCAGCTTAGAAACAGCGTGGGCCTACGAGCAGTACTTC.

This clone has a handful of counts. The chain combines TRBV5-1 with TRBJ2-3; D not resolved. The germline V and J ends were trimmed by 0 bases and 0 bases, with 8 bases remaining between them. Germline V gene lookup returns CDR1 SGHRS and CDR2 YFSETQ. This CDR3 is 15 amino acids long. The CDR3: CASSLVQSSTDTQYF. CDR3 DNA: TGCGCCAGCAGCTTGGTCCAGTCTAGCACAGATACGCAGTATTTT.